One sample yielded the 27 T cell receptor beta chains listed below, sequenced in a study of CD8+ T cells in alopecia areata. Once RNA had been extracted, it was reverse transcribed into cDNA to act as the sequencing template. Sequencing was performed with immunoSEQ multiplex PCR; in TCRdb, only in-frame clones are kept and a portion is missing. The sample holds 65,000 to 75,000 clones, roughly 44% seen once. Sequences were derived from CD8+ T cells sorted from blood, sampled at week 0. The receptors here all came from a human donor with alopecia areata.

This chain links TRBV9 with TRBJ2-2, with D tentatively TRBD2 (6 bases). Germline CDR1 reads SGDLS; CDR2 reads YYNGEE. With 6 bases removed from V and 5 bases from J, the gap between germline ends came to 11 bases. This CDR3 has 13 residues. The CDR3 bases are TGTGCCAGCACCCCCGGGGGAACCGGGGAGCTGTTTTTT. Protein: CASTPGGTGELFF. Full variable domain (outside the CDR3, taken from reference TRBV9 and TRBJ2-2): DSGVTQTPKHLITATGQRVTLRCSPRSGDLSVYWYQQSLDQGLQFLIQYYNGEERAKGNILERFSAQQFPDLHSELNLSSLELGDSALYFCASTPGGTGELFFGEGSRLTVL.

V usage is TRBV6-5 and J usage is TRBJ2-2; D uncertain. CDR1 is MNHEY and CDR2 is SVGAGI in the germline V gene. This CDR3 is 15 amino acids long. V lost 8 bases to trimming and J lost 7 bases, with 20 bases between them. The CDR3 protein is CASSPGYPDVGELFF. The CDR3 DNA reads TGTGCCAGCTCCCCGGGCTACCCGGATGTCGGGGAGCTGTTTTTT.

The chain joins TRBV7-2 to TRBJ2-7, with 9 bases identical to TRBD2. CDR1 SGHTA and CDR2 FQGNSA come from the germline V gene. Losses at the gene ends were 7 bases for V and 3 bases for J; bases not matched to a gene: 7. The CDR3 consists of 14 residues. CDR3 nucleotides: TGTGCCAGCACGGTCGGTAGCGGGAGCTACGAGCAGTACTTC. Translated, it gives CASTVGSGSYEQYF. Complete variable domain (other parts from reference TRBV7-2 and TRBJ2-7): GAGVSQSPSNKVTEKGKDVELRCDPISGHTALYWYRQSLGQGLEFLIYFQGNSAPDKSGLPSDRFSAERTGGSVSTLTIQRTQQEDSAVYLCASTVGSGSYEQYFGPGTRLTVT.

V is TRBV15 and J is TRBJ2-5; possible D gene TRBD2, 6 bases. This CDR3 spans 12 amino acids. Looked up from germline, CDR1 is LNHNV and CDR2 is YYDKDF (reference sequence). With 5 bases removed from V and 14 bases from J, the gap between germline ends came to 18 bases. The CDR3 spells CATSDRRELGYF. The CDR3 bases are TGTGCCACCAGCGACCGCCGGGAGTTGGGTTACTTC.

In this sample, this clone turned up once. The chain combines TRBV9 with TRBJ2-3; no definite D call. The CDR3 consists of 15 residues. Germline CDR1 reads SGDLS; CDR2 reads YYNGEE. The V and J ends lost 0 bases and 2 bases respectively, with 10 bases between them. The DNA for the CDR3 is TGTGCCAGCAGCGTAGAGCCGGGCCCCACAGATACGCAGTATTTT. Protein sequence: CASSVEPGPTDTQYF.

V and J are TRBV11-2 and TRBJ2-7, with 12 positions matching TRBD2. Germline V gene data show CDR1 as SGHAT and CDR2 as FQNNGV. The CDR3 consists of 14 residues. Trimming took 3 bases from V and 4 from J; bases not matched to a gene: 1. In DNA form, the CDR3 reads TGTGCCAGCAGCTTGACTAGCGGGAGTTACGAGCAGTACTTC. It codes for CASSLTSGSYEQYF.

The CDR3 bases are TGTGCCAGCACCCCTAGTGTATTCGATGAGCAGTTCTTC. This translates into CASTPSVFDEQFF. The rearrangement uses TRBV6-5 and TRBJ2-1; D call uncertain. The germline CDR1 and CDR2 sequences are MNHEY and SVGAGI. The germline V and J ends were trimmed by 7 bases and 8 bases, with 15 bases remaining between them. This CDR3 has 13 residues.

This clone showed up just a few times. V gene TRBV7-9 combines with J gene TRBJ1-2, with D maybe TRBD1 (5 bases). The CDR3 has 13 amino acids. Trimming pared 5 bases from V and 2 bases from J, leaving 9 bases between. Germline loops: CDR1 SEHNR, CDR2 FQNEAQ (reference sequence). CDR3 residues: CASSRDGNYGYTF. Here the CDR3 DNA reads TGTGCCAGCAGCCGGGACGGAAACTATGGCTACACCTTC.

J is TRBJ1-1 and V is TRBV14; no clear D. The length of the CDR3 is 14 residues. Germline values: CDR1 SGHDN, CDR2 FVKESK. V lost 0 bases to trimming and J lost 0 bases, with 5 bases between them. CDR3 sequence (DNA): TGTGCCAGCAGCCAAGATACAATGAACACTGAAGCTTTCTTT. It encodes CASSQDTMNTEAFF.

The genes are TRBV5-1 and TRBJ2-7, with D possibly matching TRBD1 (6 bases). Trimming took off 3 bases at V and 2 bases at J, with 12 bases between the two ends. The germline CDR1 and CDR2 sequences are SGHRS and YFSETQ. CDR3 length: 14 amino acids. The CDR3 sequence is CASSWTGGPYEQYF. DNA of the CDR3: TGCGCCAGCAGCTGGACTGGGGGCCCCTACGAGCAGTACTTC.

This chain connects TRBV30 to TRBJ2-7; no clear D. The CDR3 has 13 amino acids. Per germline, CDR1 GTSNPN and CDR2 SVGIG (reference sequence). Trimming cost V 2 bases and J 3 bases, with 11 bases left between them. In DNA form, the CDR3 reads TGTGCCTGGAGTTCAGGTACGAGCTACGAGCAGTACTTC. This gives the protein CAWSSGTSYEQYF.

The count of this clone is one. This rearrangement joins TRBV27 to TRBJ1-2, with a weak D call TRBD1 (5 bases). This CDR3 has 13 amino acids. CDR1 is MNHEY and CDR2 is SMNVEV in the germline V gene (reference sequence). V was cut by 2 bases and J by 6 bases, with 10 bases left in between. The CDR3 DNA reads TGTGCCAGCAGTTTAGGGCGGGGCGATGGCTACACCTTC. It yields the protein CASSLGRGDGYTF.

This rearrangement joins TRBV28 to TRBJ2-7; the D gene could be TRBD1 or TRBD2 (5 bases each). The CDR3 is 14 amino acids. Germline V gene lookup returns CDR1 MDHEN and CDR2 SYDVKM. The ends were cut back, 4 bases at V and 6 bases at J, with 16 bases in the middle. The CDR3, as DNA: TGTGCCAGCAGTTCAGGGATCGGAGGAGTCGAGCAGTACTTC. Amino acid sequence: CASSSGIGGVEQYF.

This chain links TRBV4-3 with TRBJ1-5; no definite D call. V lost 1 base to trimming and J lost 6 bases, with 13 bases between them. Germline V gene lookup returns CDR1 LGHNA and CDR2 YSLEER. CDR3 length equals 15 residues. CDR3: CASSQGVAGGQPQHF. CDR3 in DNA: TGCGCCAGCAGCCAAGGGGTGGCTGGCGGTCAGCCCCAGCATTTT.

This clone was detected a few times. The gene calls are TRBV28 and TRBJ1-5; 9 bases match TRBD1. From germline, CDR1 is MDHEN and CDR2 SYDVKM. The V and J ends lost 5 bases and 4 bases, in that order; junction bases with no gene match: 18. The CDR3 spans 19 residues. CDR3 protein: CASSSLGTGRTGINQPQHF. The DNA for the CDR3 is TGTGCCAGCAGTAGTCTAGGGACAGGGAGAACCGGAATAAATCAGCCCCAGCATTTT. Variable domain in full (rest from reference TRBV28 and TRBJ1-5): DVKVTQSSRYLVKRTGEKVFLECVQDMDHENMFWYRQDPGLGLRLIYFSYDVKMKEKGDIPEGYSVSREKKERFSLILESASTNQTSMYLCASSSLGTGRTGINQPQHFGDGTRLSIL.

The chain employs TRBV21-1 and TRBJ2-2. TRBV21-1 is labeled a pseudogene. CDR3 size: 14 residues. The CDR3 DNA is TGTGCCAGCAGCCCCGTGGTCGGCTCTCGGGAGCTGTTTTTT. Encoded protein: CASSPVVGSRELFF.

This clone has just a few counts. The rearrangement joins TRBV10-1 to TRBJ2-1, with TRBD1 as a possible D gene (7 bases). The V gene lost 8 bases and the J gene lost 2 bases, with 13 bases spanning the gap. This CDR3 contains 14 residues. Germline lookup yields CDR1 WNHNN and CDR2 SYGVQD (reference sequence). CDR3: CASAGGLTYNEQFF. The DNA of the CDR3 is TGCGCCAGCGCAGGGGGACTGACCTACAATGAGCAGTTCTTC.

There are a few counts of this clone. This chain links TRBV9 with TRBJ2-5; TRBD2 agrees at 8 bases. Trimming took 2 bases from V and 2 from J; bases not matched to a gene: 5. Germline V gene lookup returns CDR1 SGDLS and CDR2 YYNGEE. The CDR3 length is 15 residues. This CDR3 is CASSVYTSGQETQYF. The CDR3 DNA reads TGTGCCAGCAGCGTCTACACTAGCGGACAAGAGACCCAGTACTTC.

The chain carries TRBV27 and TRBJ2-2; unclear D gene. CDR1 and CDR2 (germline): MNHEY, SMNVEV (reference sequence). The CDR3 sequence is 14 residues long. V lost 2 bases and J lost 8, with 12 bases in between. CDR3 nucleotide sequence: TGTGCCAGCAGTTTAACCCTTAAAGGGGGGGAGCTGTTTTTT. This codes for CASSLTLKGGELFF.

The V and J genes are TRBV11-2 and TRBJ2-5, with 7 bases fitting TRBD1. Germline V gene lookup returns CDR1 SGHAT and CDR2 FQNNGV. V lost 5 bases, J lost 2 bases, and 5 bases stayed unmatched. The CDR3 runs 14 residues. CDR3 bases: TGTGCCAGCAGCACCAGACAGGGTCAAGAGACCCAGTACTTC. Amino acids: CASSTRQGQETQYF.

J is TRBJ2-5 and V is TRBV28; TRBD2 might be the D (6 bases). The V end was cut by 7 bases, the J end by 4 bases, with 13 bases between. The germline V gene encodes CDR1 MDHEN and CDR2 SYDVKM. The CDR3 is 13 amino acids. The CDR3 DNA reads TGTGCCAGCACCGAAGAGGGAGGAGAGACCCAGTACTTC. Amino acids: CASTEEGGETQYF.

This rearrangement joins TRBV6-5 to TRBJ2-5; a weak D match, TRBD2 (6 bases). V gave up 6 bases and J gave up 2 bases, with 16 bases separating them. The CDR3 totals 15 residues. Per the germline V gene, CDR1 is MNHEY and CDR2 is SVGAGI. The CDR3 sequence: CASSSHASEQETQYF. CDR3 in DNA: TGTGCCAGCAGCTCCCATGCTAGCGAGCAAGAGACCCAGTACTTC.

In its sample, this clone was seen a few times. V gene TRBV7-2 combines with J gene TRBJ2-1, with 7 bases identical to TRBD1. The germline V gene encodes CDR1 SGHTA and CDR2 FQGNSA. The V gene end was trimmed by 3 bases and the J gene end by 0 bases; junction bases not matched to a gene: 8. This CDR3 region has 17 residues. The CDR3 loop reads CASSFPQGRSSYNEQFF. The CDR3 DNA reads as TGTGCCAGCAGCTTCCCACAGGGGCGGAGCTCCTACAATGAGCAGTTCTTC.

This clone was observed many times. This chain connects TRBV4-1 to TRBJ1-2; maybe TRBD1 (6 bases). This CDR3 has 16 amino acids. V was pared by 0 bases and J by 3 bases, with 14 bases between. Germline V gene sequence: CDR1 MGHRA, CDR2 YSYEKL. CDR3 loop: CASSQDRWTVYYGYTF. CDR3 in DNA: TGCGCCAGCAGCCAAGATCGATGGACAGTTTACTATGGCTACACCTTC.

With regard to this clone: Compared with germline, one end of the junction differs, possibly owing to a read error. The same CDR3 can be traced to other DNA sequences in this sample. DNA of the CDR3: TGTGCCAGCAGTTTAAGGCTGACAGATACGCAGTATTTC. Translating it yields CASSLRLTDTQYF. This rearrangement joins TRBV28 to TRBJ2-3, with a weak D call TRBD1 (5 bases). The CDR3 consists of 13 residues. Looked up from germline, CDR1 is MDHEN and CDR2 is SYDVKM.

This clone appeared a few times. This chain connects TRBV14 to TRBJ2-7, with 11 bases aligning to TRBD2. V shed 4 bases and J 2 bases; nucleotides not matched to a gene: 4. This CDR3 is 15 amino acids long. Germline V lookup: CDR1 SGHDN, CDR2 FVKESK. CDR3 protein: CASSPRLAGTYEQYF. In DNA, the CDR3 is TGTGCCAGCAGCCCCCGACTAGCGGGGACCTACGAGCAGTACTTC.

This chain connects TRBV7-9 to TRBJ2-3, with a weak D call TRBD1 (6 bases). This CDR3 contains 15 residues. CDR1 is SEHNR, CDR2 FQNEAQ, per germline (reference sequence). Trimming removed 4 bases at V and 7 bases at J, with 18 bases between. This CDR3 reads CASSSSATRGNTQYF. As DNA, the CDR3 is TGTGCCAGCAGCTCCTCGGCTACGAGGGGGAATACGCAGTATTTT.